This TCR beta chain was sequenced in a study of cytotoxic CD8 clonotypes in ibrutinib-treated CLL. The overall study: The patient breakdown showed 11 relapsed/refractory and about 16 treatment-naive cases, with some 17 IGHV unmutated.

Germline loops: CDR1 LGHNA, CDR2 YSLEER. The CDR3 totals 14 residues. The V end lost 0 bases, the J end lost 0 bases, and 6 bases lay between the germline ends. Findings and limits, study-wide: A difference in sampling times existed between sustained-remission and progressing patients.

In this sample, this clone turned up many times. The antigen remains unidentified. Sequencing was performed with immunoSEQ multiplex PCR; in TCRdb, only in-frame clones are kept and a portion is missing. The sample comprises over 110,000 clones, more than 85% of which are singletons, and 10% to 13% rests with the top ten. The sequenced sample was PBMCs, obtained after 12 months of ibrutinib treatment. This sequence originates from a human donor with chronic lymphocytic leukemia. The V and J genes are TRBV4-3 and TRBJ2-7; D is unresolved. The CDR3 DNA follows: TGCGCCAGCAGCCAAGAGCAGAACTCCTACGAGCAGTACTTC. Protein: CASSQEQNSYEQYF.